One sample yielded the 29 T cell receptor beta chains listed below, sequenced in a study of T cell responses to AZD1222 COVID-19 vaccine. The repertoire was sequenced with immunoSEQ multiplex PCR; TCRdb's copy has only in-frame clones and lacks some. Among about 40,000 clones, 88% were seen once, and the ten largest hold approximately 26%. Source: peripheral blood, taken 28 days after the second dose of the MenACWY control vaccine. The receptor source for this set is an adult who received the MenACWY meningococcal vaccine as a control.

V usage is TRBV18 and J usage is TRBJ2-1; perhaps TRBD2 as D (6 bases). The CDR3 is made up of 16 amino acids. The V and J ends lost 6 bases and 0 bases respectively, with 15 bases between them. Germline-derived CDR1 and CDR2 are KGHSH and LQKENI. The CDR3 coding sequence is TGTGCCAGCTCCCCTATGGGGGGAGGCTCCTACAATGAGCAGTTCTTC. Translating it yields CASSPMGGGSYNEQFF. Drawing the rest from reference TRBV18 and TRBJ2-1, the complete variable domain is NAGVMQNPRHLVRRRGQEARLRCSPMKGHSHVYWYRQLPEEGLKFMVYLQKENIIDESGMPKERFSAEFPKEGPSILRIQQVVRGDSAAYFCASSPMGGGSYNEQFFGPGTRLTVL.

V gene TRBV3-1 (or the pseudogene TRBV3-2) combines with J gene TRBJ2-5; tentatively, D is TRBD2 (5 bases). Germline CDR1 LGHDT, CDR2 YNNKEL (reference sequence). The V and J ends lost 5 bases and 4 bases respectively, with 8 bases between them. This CDR3 comprises 12 residues. CDR3 DNA sequence: TGTGCCAGCAGCGTAAGCGGAGAGACCCAGTACTTC. Encoded protein: CASSVSGETQYF.

The chain combines TRBV4-1 with TRBJ2-7; 10 bases are shared with TRBD2. The germline V gene encodes CDR1 MGHRA and CDR2 YSYEKL. V was clipped by 3 bases and J by 1 base; unmatched bases: 9. The length of the CDR3 is 17 residues. The DNA for the CDR3 is TGCGCCAGCAGCCAGGGGACCGGGACTAGCGTTTCCTACGAGCAGTACTTC. It specifies CASSQGTGTSVSYEQYF.

V and J are TRBV12-3 or TRBV12-4 and TRBJ2-1; D is tentatively TRBD1 or TRBD2 (5 bases each). V was clipped by 5 bases and J by 8 bases, with 13 bases between them. CDR3 length: 13 amino acids. CDR3: CASSPWGYDEQFF. The CDR3 nucleotides are TGTGCCAGCAGTCCTTGGGGGTACGATGAGCAGTTCTTC.

This clone was recorded once. The CDR3 nucleotides read TGCAGTGCTAGTGGTAGGGAAGAGTATAATTCACCCCTCCACTTT. It translates to CSASGREEYNSPLHF. V usage is TRBV20-1 and J usage is TRBJ1-6; unclear D gene. This CDR3 is built from 15 residues. The germline V gene encodes CDR1 DFQATT and CDR2 SNEGSKA (reference sequence). V was pared by 3 bases and J by 4 bases, with 13 bases between.

The chain couples TRBV5-1 to TRBJ2-1; 10 bases agree with TRBD2. Germline V lookup: CDR1 SGHRS, CDR2 YFSETQ. Trimming cost V 1 base and J 9 bases; bases outside gene matches: 13. The CDR3 sequence is 17 residues long. The chain's CDR3 is CASSLNGLAGEWGEQFF. CDR3 nucleotides: TGCGCCAGCAGCTTGAACGGTCTAGCGGGAGAATGGGGTGAGCAGTTCTTC.

This chain connects TRBV2 to TRBJ2-5; 12 positions agree with TRBD2. The CDR3 contains 17 residues. From germline, CDR1 is SNHLY and CDR2 FYNNEI. The ends lost 2 bases at V and 5 bases at J; junction bases unmatched: 9. CDR3 protein: CASSESVTSGRLETQYF. In DNA, the CDR3 is TGTGCCAGCAGTGAATCGGTGACTAGCGGGAGACTCGAGACCCAGTACTTC. The variable domain in full, completed from reference TRBV2 and TRBJ2-5, reads EPEVTQTPSHQVTQMGQEVILRCVPISNHLYFYWYRQILGQKVEFLVSFYNNEISEKSEIFDDQFSVERPDGSNFTLKIRSTKLEDSAMYFCASSESVTSGRLETQYFGPGTRLLVL.

This rearrangement joins TRBV11-2 to TRBJ2-7, with D possibly being TRBD2 (5 bases). Germline CDR1 SGHAT, CDR2 FQNNGV. The CDR3 is 16 amino acids. The V gene lost 4 bases and the J gene lost 2 bases, with 18 bases spanning the gap. Here the CDR3 DNA reads TGTGCCAGCAGCTCCCTGACGAGGCGGGCCACCTACGAGCAGTACTTC. Translated, it gives CASSSLTRRATYEQYF.

The chain links TRBV6-5 to TRBJ2-5; D uncertain. The CDR3 consists of 15 residues. In germline, CDR1 is MNHEY, CDR2 SVGAGI. The V and J ends lost 0 bases and 1 base respectively, with 9 bases between them. The CDR3 sequence is CASSYSIVAQETQYF. The CDR3 nucleotides read TGTGCCAGCAGTTACTCGATAGTAGCCCAAGAGACCCAGTACTTC.

This chain joins TRBV11-2 and TRBJ1-3; TRBD1 aligns across 7 bases. The germline gives CDR1 SGHAT, CDR2 FQNNGV. The CDR3 spans 16 residues. Trimming removed 4 bases from V and 4 bases from J; junction bases left unmatched: 10. CDR3 sequence: CASSSHRGRKGNTIYF. In nucleotides, the CDR3 is TGTGCCAGCAGCTCGCACAGGGGTAGGAAAGGAAACACCATATATTTT.

The J gene is TRBJ2-7, the V gene TRBV19; D is undetermined. Per the germline V gene, CDR1 is LNHDA and CDR2 is SQIVND (reference sequence). The CDR3 consists of 12 residues. Trimming shortened V by 10 bases and J by 0 bases, and 10 bases separated the two germline ends. CDR3 nucleotide sequence: TGTGCCACTGCTTCAAGCTCCTACGAGCAGTACTTC. Its translation: CATASSSYEQYF.

This clone turned up a few times. The V gene is TRBV5-1, the J gene TRBJ2-3; no firm D call. Germline V lookup: CDR1 SGHRS, CDR2 YFSETQ. The CDR3 covers 15 residues. The V gene lost 0 bases and the J gene lost 1 base, with 9 bases spanning the gap. The CDR3 here is CASSLVGRGTDTQYF. CDR3 bases: TGCGCCAGCAGCTTGGTAGGGCGCGGCACAGATACGCAGTATTTT. The whole variable domain, filled in from reference TRBV5-1 and TRBJ2-3, reads KAGVTQTPRYLIKTRGQQVTLSCSPISGHRSVSWYQQTPGQGLQFLFEYFSETQRNKGNFPGRFSGRQFSNSRSEMNVSTLELGDSALYLCASSLVGRGTDTQYFGPGTRLTVL.

The chain uses TRBV10-2 and TRBJ1-1; D gene uncertain. CDR1 WSHSY and CDR2 SAAADI come from the germline V gene. CDR3 length: 17 residues. V was cut by 0 bases and J by 0 bases, with 14 bases left in between. CDR3 nucleotides: TGCGCCAGCAGTGAGTCGGGCCCAACACGGATGAACACTGAAGCTTTCTTT. Encoded protein: CASSESGPTRMNTEAFF.

CDR3 sequence (DNA): TGTGCCAGCAGCATCGGGGACACGCCTCACTATGGCTACACCTTC. It yields the protein CASSIGDTPHYGYTF. This chain links TRBV7-2 with TRBJ1-2, with D possibly matching TRBD1 (6 bases). The CDR3 consists of 15 residues. V was trimmed by 5 bases and J by 3 bases, leaving 16 bases between them. Germline V gene sequence: CDR1 SGHTA, CDR2 FQGNSA. The entire variable domain, with the rest obtained from reference TRBV7-2 and TRBJ1-2, is as follows: GAGVSQSPSNKVTEKGKDVELRCDPISGHTALYWYRQSLGQGLEFLIYFQGNSAPDKSGLPSDRFSAERTGGSVSTLTIQRTQQEDSAVYLCASSIGDTPHYGYTFGSGTRLTVV.

This clone was observed a handful of times. The chain is built from TRBV2 and TRBJ1-2; D not resolved. The germline gives CDR1 SNHLY, CDR2 FYNNEI. V shed 4 bases and J shed 8 bases, with 14 bases lying between them. The CDR3 length is 13 residues. The CDR3 sequence: CASSGSPQGGYTF. CDR3 DNA sequence: TGTGCCAGCAGTGGATCCCCCCAAGGGGGCTACACCTTC.

The chain is built from TRBV4-1 and TRBJ2-5, with a possible D match to TRBD2 (6 bases). Looked up from germline, CDR1 is MGHRA and CDR2 is YSYEKL. The ends were cut back, 1 base at V and 5 bases at J, with 26 bases in the middle. This CDR3 contains 19 residues. Here the CDR3 reads CASSQARGFGLTGGETQYF. In DNA, the CDR3 is TGCGCCAGCAGCCAAGCAAGGGGTTTCGGGCTTACTGGAGGGGAGACCCAGTACTTC.

This clone is a singleton in its sample. This chain joins TRBV20-1 and TRBJ1-1, with unresolved D. V lost 6 bases to trimming and J lost 9 bases, with 14 bases between them. This CDR3 contains 11 residues. Germline assignment: CDR1 DFQATT and CDR2 SNEGSKA (reference sequence). The CDR3 region has the DNA TGCAGTGCGCCGAATAGGGTTAAAGCTTTCTTT. Translating it yields CSAPNRVKAFF.

The chain recombines TRBV5-4 with TRBJ2-4; D may be TRBD2 (8 bases). Germline loops: CDR1 SGHNT, CDR2 YYREEE (reference sequence). This CDR3 has 16 amino acids. The V end was cut by 2 bases, the J end by 6 bases, with 18 bases between. The CDR3 DNA reads TGTGCCAGCAGCTTCCCGGGAGGGGGCTATGGAAACATTCAGTACTTC. This sequence encodes CASSFPGGGYGNIQYF.

This chain connects TRBV11-2 to TRBJ1-5, with 8 bases lining up with TRBD1. Germline V CDR1 and CDR2: SGHAT, FQNNGV. J lost 3 bases, V lost 5 bases, and 6 bases had no gene match. This CDR3 is built from 15 residues. CDR3: CASSRTGLDNQPQHF. The CDR3 bases are TGTGCCAGCAGCAGGACAGGGTTGGACAATCAGCCCCAGCATTTT.

The chain joins TRBV19 to TRBJ1-2, with D unclear. CDR3 length equals 11 residues. In germline, CDR1 is LNHDA, CDR2 SQIVND (reference sequence). V lost 8 bases and J lost 4, with 8 bases in between. The CDR3 bases are TGTGCCAGTTCGCTCGTCTATGGCTACACCTTC. It encodes CASSLVYGYTF.

The V call is TRBV5-5, the J call TRBJ1-6; D perhaps matches TRBD1 (6 bases). Deletions cut 3 bases from V and 6 bases from J, with 13 bases between. The CDR3 spans 15 residues. The germline gives CDR1 SGHKS, CDR2 YYEKEE (reference sequence). Written as DNA, the CDR3 is TGTGCCAGCAGCTCCGGGGGGCAGATTAATTCACCCCTCCACTTT. Amino acids: CASSSGGQINSPLHF.

V usage is TRBV27 and J usage is TRBJ2-7; TRBD2 matches at 8 bases. V lost 5 bases, J lost 4 bases, and 10 bases stayed unmatched. From germline, CDR1 is MNHEY and CDR2 SMNVEV (reference sequence). The length of the CDR3 is 15 residues. The CDR3 DNA sequence: TGTGCCAGCAGTCCTCGAGGTAGCGGGAATTACGAGCAGTACTTC. Translated, it gives CASSPRGSGNYEQYF.

The chain couples TRBV3-1 (or the pseudogene TRBV3-2) to TRBJ2-5, with D unclear. CDR1 and CDR2 (germline): LGHDT, YNNKEL (reference sequence). The CDR3 is 12 residues long. The ends were cut back, 5 bases at V and 1 base at J, with 5 bases in the middle. The CDR3 is CASSSFQETQYF. In DNA form, the CDR3 reads TGTGCCAGCAGCAGTTTCCAAGAGACCCAGTACTTC.

The gene calls are TRBV5-1 and TRBJ2-7, with 7 bases aligning to TRBD1. From germline, CDR1 is SGHRS and CDR2 YFSETQ. The CDR3 is made up of 15 amino acids. Trimming cost V 4 bases and J 5 bases; bases outside gene matches: 12. The CDR3 spells CASSPTPTGLNEQYF. CDR3 DNA sequence: TGCGCCAGCAGCCCCACGCCGACAGGGCTGAACGAGCAGTACTTC.

The V call is TRBV10-2, the J call TRBJ2-7, with D tentatively TRBD1 (6 bases). Germline values: CDR1 WSHSY, CDR2 SAAADI. The CDR3 is 14 residues long. V gave up 3 bases and J gave up 5 bases, with 14 bases separating them. The CDR3 region has the DNA TGCGCCAGCAGTGAACAGAGCAGGGGTCACGAGCAGTACTTC. It encodes CASSEQSRGHEQYF.

This clone was seen a single time. The gene calls are TRBV28 and TRBJ2-7, with 12 positions matching TRBD2. The germline gives CDR1 MDHEN, CDR2 SYDVKM. The length of the CDR3 is 14 residues. The V gene end was trimmed by 4 bases and the J gene end by 7 bases; junction bases not matched to a gene: 5. CDR3 nucleotides: TGTGCCAGCAGTTCGGGACTAGCGGGTTTTGAGCAGTACTTC. Amino acid sequence: CASSSGLAGFEQYF.

This clone appeared a single time. The rearrangement uses TRBV28 and TRBJ1-5; D not certain. Germline V gives CDR1 MDHEN, CDR2 SYDVKM. This CDR3 has 15 amino acids. Trimming took 5 bases from V and 2 from J, leaving 13 bases between them. The CDR3: CASSTLVGGNQPQHF. The DNA for the CDR3 is TGTGCCAGCAGTACCTTGGTTGGCGGCAATCAGCCCCAGCATTTT.

The chain is built from TRBV7-3 and TRBJ2-7, with 7 bases aligning to TRBD2. The V gene's germline CDR1 is SGHTA and CDR2 FQGTGA. V was clipped by 3 bases and J by 4 bases; unmatched bases: 3. This CDR3 is built from 13 residues. CDR3 residues: CASSFTGGYEQYF. The CDR3, as DNA: TGTGCCAGCAGCTTTACGGGAGGTTACGAGCAGTACTTC.

The chain joins TRBV6-2 or TRBV6-3 to TRBJ1-1, with D perhaps TRBD1 (5 bases). The V gene lost 0 bases and the J gene lost 1 base, with 9 bases spanning the gap. Germline lookup yields CDR1 MNHEY and CDR2 SVGEGT. The CDR3 is made up of 15 amino acids. The CDR3 nucleotides are TGTGCCAGCAGTTACTCTCCGGGGGAGAACACTGAAGCTTTCTTT. This gives the protein CASSYSPGENTEAFF.